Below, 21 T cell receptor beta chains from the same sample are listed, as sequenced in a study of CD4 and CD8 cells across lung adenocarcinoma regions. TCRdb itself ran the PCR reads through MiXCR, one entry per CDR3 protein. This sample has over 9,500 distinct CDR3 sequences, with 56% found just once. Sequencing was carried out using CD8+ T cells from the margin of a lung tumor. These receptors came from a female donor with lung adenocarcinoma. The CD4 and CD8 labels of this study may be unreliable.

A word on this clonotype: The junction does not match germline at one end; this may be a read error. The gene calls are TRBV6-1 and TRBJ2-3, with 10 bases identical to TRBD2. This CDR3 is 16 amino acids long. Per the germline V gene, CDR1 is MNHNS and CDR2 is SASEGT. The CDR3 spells CASAPSGGPATDTQYF. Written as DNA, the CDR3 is TGTGCCAGTGCGCCTAGCGGGGGCCCAGCCACAGATACGCAGTATTTC.

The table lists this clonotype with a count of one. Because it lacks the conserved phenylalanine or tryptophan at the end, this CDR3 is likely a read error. CDR3 sequence: CASSQIAGANNEQFL. CDR3 bases: TGTGCCAGCAGTCAGATAGCGGGAGCAAACAATGAGCAGTTCTTA. The chain recombines TRBV6-1 with TRBJ2-1; 9 nucleotides match TRBD2. V was pared by 5 bases and J by 5 bases, with 7 bases of the junction left unmatched. This CDR3 region has 15 residues. Germline CDR1 MNHNS, CDR2 SASEGT.

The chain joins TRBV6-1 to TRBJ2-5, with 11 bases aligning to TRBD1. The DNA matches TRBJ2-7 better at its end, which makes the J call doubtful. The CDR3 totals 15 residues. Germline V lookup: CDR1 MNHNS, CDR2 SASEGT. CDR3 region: CASSPGQGAQTEQYF. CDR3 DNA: TGTGCCAGCAGCCCCGGACAGGGGGCGCAGACCGAGCAGTACTTC.

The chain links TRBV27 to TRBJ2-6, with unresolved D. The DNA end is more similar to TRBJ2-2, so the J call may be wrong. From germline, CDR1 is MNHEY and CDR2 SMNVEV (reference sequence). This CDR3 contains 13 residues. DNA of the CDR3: TGTGCCAGCAGTTCCTCTCCTGTCAATGAGCTGTTTTTT. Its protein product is CASSSSPVNELFF.

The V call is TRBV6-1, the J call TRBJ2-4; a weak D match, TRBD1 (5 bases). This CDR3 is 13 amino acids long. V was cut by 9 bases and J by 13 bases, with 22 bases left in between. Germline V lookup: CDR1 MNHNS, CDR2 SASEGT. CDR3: CARGLLAKNTQYF. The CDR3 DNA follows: TGTGCCAGGGGGCTGTTAGCCAAAAACACGCAGTACTTC.

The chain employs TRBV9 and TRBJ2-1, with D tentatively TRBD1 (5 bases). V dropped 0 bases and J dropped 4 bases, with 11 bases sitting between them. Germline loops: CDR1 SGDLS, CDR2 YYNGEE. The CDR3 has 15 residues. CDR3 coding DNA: TGTGCCAGCAGCGTAGAGACAGCCCAATACAATGAGCAGTTCTTC. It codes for CASSVETAQYNEQFF.

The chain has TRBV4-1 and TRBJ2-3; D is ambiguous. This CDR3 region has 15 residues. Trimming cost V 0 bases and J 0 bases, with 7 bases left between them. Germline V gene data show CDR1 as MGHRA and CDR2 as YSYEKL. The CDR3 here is CASSQEGVSTDTQYF. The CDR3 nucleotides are TGCGCCAGCAGCCAAGAGGGCGTGAGCACAGATACGCAGTATTTT.

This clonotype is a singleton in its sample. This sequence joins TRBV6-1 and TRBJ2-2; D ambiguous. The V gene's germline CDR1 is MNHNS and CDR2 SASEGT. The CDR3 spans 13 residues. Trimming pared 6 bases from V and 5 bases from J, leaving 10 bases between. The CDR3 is CASSIQGTGELFF. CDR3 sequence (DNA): TGTGCCAGCAGCATACAAGGGACCGGGGAGCTGTTTTTT.

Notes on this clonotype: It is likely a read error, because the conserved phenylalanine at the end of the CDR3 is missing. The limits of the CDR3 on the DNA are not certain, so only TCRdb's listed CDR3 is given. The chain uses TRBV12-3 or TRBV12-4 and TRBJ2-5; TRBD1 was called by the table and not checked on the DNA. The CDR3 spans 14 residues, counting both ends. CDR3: CASSLSGGVETQLS.

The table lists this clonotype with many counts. The CDR3 coding sequence is TGCGCCAGCAGCCAAGACACGGGACAGGGGGCTGGAGATACGCAGTATTTT. The encoded protein is CASSQDTGQGAGDTQYF. The chain uses TRBV4-1 and TRBJ2-3; 12 nucleotides match TRBD1. The CDR3 totals 17 residues. Germline CDR1 and CDR2: MGHRA and YSYEKL. J lost 5 bases, V lost 0 bases, and 6 bases had no gene match.

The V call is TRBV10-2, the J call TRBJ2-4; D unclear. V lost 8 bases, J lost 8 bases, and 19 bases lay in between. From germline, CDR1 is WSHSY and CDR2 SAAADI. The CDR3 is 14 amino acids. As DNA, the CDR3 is TGCGCCAGCTCGGAGCTGTGGGCCGAAGACATTCAGTACTTC. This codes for CASSELWAEDIQYF.

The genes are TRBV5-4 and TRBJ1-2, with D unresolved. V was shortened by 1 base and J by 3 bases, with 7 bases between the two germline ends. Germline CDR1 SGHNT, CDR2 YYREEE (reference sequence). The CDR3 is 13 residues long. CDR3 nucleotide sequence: TGTGCCAGCAGCTTGTCCCAAGACTATGGCTACACCTTC. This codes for CASSLSQDYGYTF.

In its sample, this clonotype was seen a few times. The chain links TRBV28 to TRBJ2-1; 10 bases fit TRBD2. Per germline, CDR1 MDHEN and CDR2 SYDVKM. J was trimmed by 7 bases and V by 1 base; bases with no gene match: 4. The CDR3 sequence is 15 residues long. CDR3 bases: TGTGCCAGCAGTTTATCTAGCGGGGGTTGGAATGAGCAGTTCTTC. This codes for CASSLSSGGWNEQFF.

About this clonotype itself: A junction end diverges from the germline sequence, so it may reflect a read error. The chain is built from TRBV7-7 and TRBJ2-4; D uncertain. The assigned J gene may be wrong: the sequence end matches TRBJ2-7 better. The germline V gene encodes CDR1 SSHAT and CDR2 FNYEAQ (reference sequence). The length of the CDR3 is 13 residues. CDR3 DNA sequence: TGTGCTAGCAGCCAAGACGGCGACCACGAGCAGTACTTC. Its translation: CASSQDGDHEQYF.

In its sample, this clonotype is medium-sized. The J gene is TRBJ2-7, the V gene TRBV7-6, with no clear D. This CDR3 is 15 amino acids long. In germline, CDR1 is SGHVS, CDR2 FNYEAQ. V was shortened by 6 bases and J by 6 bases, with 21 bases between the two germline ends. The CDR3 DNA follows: TGTGCCAGCAGTTTAAACCCCGACGGTCTTCCCGAGCAGTACTTC. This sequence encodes CASSLNPDGLPEQYF.

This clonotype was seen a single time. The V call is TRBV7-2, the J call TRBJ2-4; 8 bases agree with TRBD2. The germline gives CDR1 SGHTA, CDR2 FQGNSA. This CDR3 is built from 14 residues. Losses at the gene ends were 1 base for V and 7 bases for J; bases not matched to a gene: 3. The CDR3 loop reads CASSLGGGNNIQYF. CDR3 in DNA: TGTGCCAGCAGCTTAGGCGGGGGGAACAACATTCAGTACTTC.

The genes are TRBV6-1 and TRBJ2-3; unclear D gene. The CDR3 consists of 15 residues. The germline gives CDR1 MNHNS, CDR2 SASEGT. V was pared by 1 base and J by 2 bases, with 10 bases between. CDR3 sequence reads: CASSEGPIITDTQYF. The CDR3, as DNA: TGTGCCAGCAGTGAAGGACCTATAATCACAGATACGCAGTATTTT.

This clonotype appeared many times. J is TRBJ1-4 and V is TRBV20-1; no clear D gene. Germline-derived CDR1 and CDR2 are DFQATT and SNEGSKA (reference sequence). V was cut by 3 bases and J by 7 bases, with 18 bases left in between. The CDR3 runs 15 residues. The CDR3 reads CSASSPGFSAEKLFF. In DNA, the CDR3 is TGCAGTGCTAGTTCACCGGGATTTAGTGCTGAAAAACTGTTTTTT.

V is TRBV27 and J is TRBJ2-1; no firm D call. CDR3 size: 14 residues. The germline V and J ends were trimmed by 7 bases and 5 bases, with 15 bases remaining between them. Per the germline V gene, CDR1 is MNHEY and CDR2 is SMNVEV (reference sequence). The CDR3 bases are TGTGCCAGCATCCATCTCTGGGGAAACAATGAGCAGTTCTTC. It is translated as CASIHLWGNNEQFF.

In DNA form, the CDR3 reads TGTGCCAGCAGTTTGTCGGTCCTTAATGAAAAACTGTTTTTT. Protein: CASSLSVLNEKLFF. The chain links TRBV6-5 to TRBJ1-4; D not certain. The CDR3 has 14 residues. The ends were cut back, 4 bases at V and 4 bases at J, with 10 bases in the middle. The germline gives CDR1 MNHEY, CDR2 SVGAGI.

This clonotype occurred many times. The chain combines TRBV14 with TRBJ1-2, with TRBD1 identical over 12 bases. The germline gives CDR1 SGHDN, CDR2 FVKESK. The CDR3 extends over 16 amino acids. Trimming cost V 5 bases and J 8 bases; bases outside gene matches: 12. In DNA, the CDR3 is TGTGCCAGCAGCAGAACGGAGGGACAGGGGGCGAGGGGCTACACCTTC. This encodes CASSRTEGQGARGYTF.